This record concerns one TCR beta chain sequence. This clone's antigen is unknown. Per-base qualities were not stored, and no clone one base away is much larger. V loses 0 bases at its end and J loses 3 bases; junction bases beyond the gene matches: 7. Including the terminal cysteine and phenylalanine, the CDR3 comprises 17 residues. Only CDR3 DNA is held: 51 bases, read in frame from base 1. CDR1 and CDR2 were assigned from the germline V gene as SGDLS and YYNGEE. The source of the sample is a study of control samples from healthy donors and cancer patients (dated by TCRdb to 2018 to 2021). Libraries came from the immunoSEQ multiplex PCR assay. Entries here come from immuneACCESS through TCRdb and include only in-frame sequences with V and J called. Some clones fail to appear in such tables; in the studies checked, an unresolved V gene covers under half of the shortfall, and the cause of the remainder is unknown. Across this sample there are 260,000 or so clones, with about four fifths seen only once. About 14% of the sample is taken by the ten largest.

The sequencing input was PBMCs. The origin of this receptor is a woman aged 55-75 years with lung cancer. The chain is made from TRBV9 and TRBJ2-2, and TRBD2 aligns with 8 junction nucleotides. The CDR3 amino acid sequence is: CASSVDLAGIYTGELFF. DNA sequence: TGTGCCAGCAGCGTAGATCTAGCGGGCATATACACCGGGGAGCTGTTTTTT.